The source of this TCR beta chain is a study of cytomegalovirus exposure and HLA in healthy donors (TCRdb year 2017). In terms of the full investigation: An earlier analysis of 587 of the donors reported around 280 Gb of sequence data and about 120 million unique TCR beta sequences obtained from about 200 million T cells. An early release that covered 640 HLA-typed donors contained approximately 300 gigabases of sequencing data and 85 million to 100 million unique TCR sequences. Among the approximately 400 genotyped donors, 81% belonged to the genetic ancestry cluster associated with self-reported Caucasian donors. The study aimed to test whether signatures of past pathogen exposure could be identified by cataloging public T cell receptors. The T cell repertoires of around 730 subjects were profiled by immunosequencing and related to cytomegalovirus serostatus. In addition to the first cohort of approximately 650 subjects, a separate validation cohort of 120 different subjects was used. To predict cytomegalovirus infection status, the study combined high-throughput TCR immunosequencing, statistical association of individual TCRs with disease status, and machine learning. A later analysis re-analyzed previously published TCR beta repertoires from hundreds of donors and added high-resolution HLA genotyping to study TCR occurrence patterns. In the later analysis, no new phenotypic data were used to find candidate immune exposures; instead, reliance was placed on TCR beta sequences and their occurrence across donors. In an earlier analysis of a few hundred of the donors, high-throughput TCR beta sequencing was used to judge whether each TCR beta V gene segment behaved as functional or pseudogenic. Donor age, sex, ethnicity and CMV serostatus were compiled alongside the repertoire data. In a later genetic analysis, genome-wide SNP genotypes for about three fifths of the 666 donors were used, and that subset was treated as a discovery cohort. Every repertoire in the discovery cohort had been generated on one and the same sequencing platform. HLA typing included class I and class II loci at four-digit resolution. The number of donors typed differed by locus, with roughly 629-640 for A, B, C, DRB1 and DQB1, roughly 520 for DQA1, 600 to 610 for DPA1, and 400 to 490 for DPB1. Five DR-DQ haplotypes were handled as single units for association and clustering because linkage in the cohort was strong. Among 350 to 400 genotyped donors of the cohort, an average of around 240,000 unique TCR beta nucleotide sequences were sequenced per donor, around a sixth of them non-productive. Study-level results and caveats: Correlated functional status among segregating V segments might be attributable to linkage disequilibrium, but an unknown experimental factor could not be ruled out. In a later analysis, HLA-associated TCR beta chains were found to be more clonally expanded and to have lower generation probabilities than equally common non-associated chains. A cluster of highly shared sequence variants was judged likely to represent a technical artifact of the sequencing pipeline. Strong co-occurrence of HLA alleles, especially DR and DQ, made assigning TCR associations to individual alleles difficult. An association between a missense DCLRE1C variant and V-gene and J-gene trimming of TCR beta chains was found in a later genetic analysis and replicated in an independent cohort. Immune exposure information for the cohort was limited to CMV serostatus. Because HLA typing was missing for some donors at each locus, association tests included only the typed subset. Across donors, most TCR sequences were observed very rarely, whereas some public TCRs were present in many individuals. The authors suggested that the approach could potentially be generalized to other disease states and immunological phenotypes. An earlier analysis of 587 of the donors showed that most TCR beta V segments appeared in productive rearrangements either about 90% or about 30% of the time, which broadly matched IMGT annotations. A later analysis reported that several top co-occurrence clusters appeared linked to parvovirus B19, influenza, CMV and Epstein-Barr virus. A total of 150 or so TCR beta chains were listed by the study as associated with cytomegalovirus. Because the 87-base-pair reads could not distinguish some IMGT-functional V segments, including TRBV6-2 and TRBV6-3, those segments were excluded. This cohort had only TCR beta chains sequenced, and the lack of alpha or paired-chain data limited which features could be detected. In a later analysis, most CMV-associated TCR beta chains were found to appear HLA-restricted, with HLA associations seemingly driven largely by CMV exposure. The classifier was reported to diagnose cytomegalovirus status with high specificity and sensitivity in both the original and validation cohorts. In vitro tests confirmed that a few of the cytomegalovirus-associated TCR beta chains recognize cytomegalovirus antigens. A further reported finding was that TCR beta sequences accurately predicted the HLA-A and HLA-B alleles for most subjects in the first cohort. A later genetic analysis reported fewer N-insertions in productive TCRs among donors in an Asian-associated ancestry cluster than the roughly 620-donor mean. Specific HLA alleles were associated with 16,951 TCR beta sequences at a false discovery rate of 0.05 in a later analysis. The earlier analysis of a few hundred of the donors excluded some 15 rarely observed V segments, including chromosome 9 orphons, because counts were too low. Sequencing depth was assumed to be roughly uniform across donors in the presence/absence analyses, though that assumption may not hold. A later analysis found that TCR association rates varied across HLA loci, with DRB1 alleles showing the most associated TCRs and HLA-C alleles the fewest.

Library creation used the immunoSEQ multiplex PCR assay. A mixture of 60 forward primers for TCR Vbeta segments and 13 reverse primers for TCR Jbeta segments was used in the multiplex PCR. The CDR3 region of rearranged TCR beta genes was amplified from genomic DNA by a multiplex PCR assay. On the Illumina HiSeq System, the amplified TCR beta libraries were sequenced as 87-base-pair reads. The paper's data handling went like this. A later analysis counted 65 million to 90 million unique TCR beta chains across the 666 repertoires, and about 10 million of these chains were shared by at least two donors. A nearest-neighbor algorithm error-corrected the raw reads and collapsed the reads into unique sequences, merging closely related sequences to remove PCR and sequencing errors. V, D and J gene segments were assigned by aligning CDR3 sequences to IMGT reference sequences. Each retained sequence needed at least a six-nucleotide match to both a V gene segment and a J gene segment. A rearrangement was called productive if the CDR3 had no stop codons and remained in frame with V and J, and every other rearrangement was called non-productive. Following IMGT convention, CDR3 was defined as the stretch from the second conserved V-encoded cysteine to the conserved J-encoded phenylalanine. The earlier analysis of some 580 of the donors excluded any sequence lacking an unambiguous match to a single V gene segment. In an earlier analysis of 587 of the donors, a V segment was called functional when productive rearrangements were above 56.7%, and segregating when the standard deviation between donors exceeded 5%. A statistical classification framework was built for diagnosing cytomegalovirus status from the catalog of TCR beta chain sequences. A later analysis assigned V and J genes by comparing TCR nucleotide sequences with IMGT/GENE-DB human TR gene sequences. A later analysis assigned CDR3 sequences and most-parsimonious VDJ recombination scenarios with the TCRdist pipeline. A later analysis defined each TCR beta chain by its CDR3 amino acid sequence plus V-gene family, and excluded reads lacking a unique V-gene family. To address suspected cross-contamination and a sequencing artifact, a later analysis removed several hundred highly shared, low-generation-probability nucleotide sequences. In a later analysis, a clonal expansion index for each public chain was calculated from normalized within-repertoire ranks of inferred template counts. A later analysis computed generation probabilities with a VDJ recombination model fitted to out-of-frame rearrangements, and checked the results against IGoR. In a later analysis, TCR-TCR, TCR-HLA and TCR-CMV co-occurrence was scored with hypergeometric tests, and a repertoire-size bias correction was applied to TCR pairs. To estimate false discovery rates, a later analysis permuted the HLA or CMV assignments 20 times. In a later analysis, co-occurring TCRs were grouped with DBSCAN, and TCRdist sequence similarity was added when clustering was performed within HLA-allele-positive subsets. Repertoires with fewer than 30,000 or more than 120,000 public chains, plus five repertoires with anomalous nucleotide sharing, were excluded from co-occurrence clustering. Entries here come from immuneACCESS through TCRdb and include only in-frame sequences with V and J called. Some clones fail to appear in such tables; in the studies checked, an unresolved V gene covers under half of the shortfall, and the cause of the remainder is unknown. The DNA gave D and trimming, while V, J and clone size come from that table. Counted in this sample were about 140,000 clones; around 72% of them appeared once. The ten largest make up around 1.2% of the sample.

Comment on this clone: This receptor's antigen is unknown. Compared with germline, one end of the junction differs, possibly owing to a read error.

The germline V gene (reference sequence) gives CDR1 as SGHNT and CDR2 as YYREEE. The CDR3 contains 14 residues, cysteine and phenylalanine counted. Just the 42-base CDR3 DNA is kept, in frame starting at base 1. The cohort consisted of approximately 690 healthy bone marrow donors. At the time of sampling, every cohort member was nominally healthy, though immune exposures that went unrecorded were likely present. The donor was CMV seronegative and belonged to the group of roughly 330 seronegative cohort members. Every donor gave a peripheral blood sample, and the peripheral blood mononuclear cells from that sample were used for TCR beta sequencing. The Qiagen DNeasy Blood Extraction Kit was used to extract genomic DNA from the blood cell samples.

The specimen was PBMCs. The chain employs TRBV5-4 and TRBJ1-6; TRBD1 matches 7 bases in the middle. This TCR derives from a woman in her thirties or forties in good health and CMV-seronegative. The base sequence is TGTGCCAGCACCTTGACAGGGAGTAATTCACCCCTCCACTTT. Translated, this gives CASTLTGSNSPLHF.